Shown below are 10 T cell receptor beta chains from a single sample sequenced in a study of blood T cell repertoires in COVID-19. Produced via immunoSEQ multiplex PCR; TCRdb's table is partial and in-frame only. Here the sample spans over 60,000 clones, more than 75% being singletons. The sample taken for sequencing was peripheral blood. The receptors stem from a woman of 80 years or more with active or convalescent COVID-19.

The J gene is TRBJ1-1, the V gene TRBV19, with 8 bases that match TRBD1. The CDR3 extends over 13 amino acids. The V gene end was trimmed by 9 bases and the J gene end by 2 bases; junction bases not matched to a gene: 5. Germline loops: CDR1 LNHDA, CDR2 SQIVND (reference sequence). Here the CDR3 DNA reads TGTGCCAGCGAGGACAGGGAAAACACTGAAGCTTTCTTT. Encoded protein: CASEDRENTEAFF.

The gene calls are TRBV9 and TRBJ1-2; 9 nucleotides line up with TRBD1. With 5 bases clipped from V and 5 bases from J, the junction kept 10 bases outside the gene matches. This CDR3 comprises 15 residues. The germline V gene has CDR1 SGDLS and CDR2 YYNGEE. The CDR3 region has the DNA TGTGCCAGCAGGATCCGGGACAGGGTTTTGTATGGCTACACCTTC. Translation gives CASRIRDRVLYGYTF.

This clone was found once. The genes are TRBV19 and TRBJ2-1; TRBD2 matches at 11 bases. The CDR3 is 17 amino acids. From germline, CDR1 is LNHDA and CDR2 SQIVND (reference sequence). J lost 4 bases, V lost 4 bases, and 9 bases had no gene match. CDR3 nucleotides: TGTGCCAGTAGTAAGCTAGCGGGGGGTCCCCCGTACAATGAGCAGTTCTTC. This sequence encodes CASSKLAGGPPYNEQFF.

This chain joins TRBV5-6 and TRBJ2-7; tentatively, D is TRBD2 (5 bases). Trimming cost V 3 bases and J 2 bases, with 27 bases left between them. The CDR3 spans 19 residues. In germline, CDR1 is SGHDT, CDR2 YYEEEE. The DNA of the CDR3 is TGTGCCAGCAGCTGGACTTTCACTCTGTGGCGCAGAAAAACCTACGAGCAGTACTTC. It specifies CASSWTFTLWRRKTYEQYF.

The chain uses TRBV7-9 and TRBJ1-1; D is unresolved. CDR3 size: 13 residues. V lost 0 bases to trimming and J lost 6 bases, with 8 bases between them. Germline CDR1 and CDR2: SEHNR and FQNEAQ (reference sequence). DNA of the CDR3: TGTGCCAGCAGCTTAGCAGGGAGCGCTGAAGCTTTCTTT. It is translated as CASSLAGSAEAFF.

The chain carries TRBV5-6 and TRBJ1-2, with TRBD1 matching 10 bases. Losses at the gene ends were 3 bases for V and 7 bases for J; bases not matched to a gene: 6. Germline V gene sequence: CDR1 SGHDT, CDR2 YYEEEE. This CDR3 is built from 14 residues. The DNA of the CDR3 is TGTGCCAGCAGCTACGACAGGGGGCGTACTGGCTACACCTTC. It specifies CASSYDRGRTGYTF. The full variable domain, rest sourced from reference TRBV5-6 and TRBJ1-2, is DAGVTQSPTHLIKTRGQQVTLRCSPKSGHDTVSWYQQALGQGPQFIFQYYEEEERQRGNFPDRFSGHQFPNYSSELNVNALLLGDSALYLCASSYDRGRTGYTFGSGTRLTVV.

V usage is TRBV7-3 and J usage is TRBJ2-6; D possibly corresponds to TRBD2 (5 bases). The V gene lost 10 bases and the J gene lost 1 base, with 11 bases spanning the gap. Germline CDR1 and CDR2: SGHTA and FQGTGA. The length of the CDR3 is 14 residues. CDR3 sequence (DNA): TGTGCCACCCCCAGAGGGTCTGGGGCCAACGTCCTGACTTTC. Its translation is CATPRGSGANVLTF.

The J gene is TRBJ1-6, the V gene TRBV12-5; the D is unclear. Trimming cost V 2 bases and J 7 bases, with 6 bases left between them. Germline values: CDR1 LGHNT, CDR2 FRNRAP. The CDR3 loop spans 13 amino acids. The CDR3 sequence: CASGLNENSPLHF. The CDR3 DNA reads as TGTGCTAGTGGTTTGAACGAGAATTCACCCCTCCACTTT.

J is TRBJ1-5 and V is TRBV28; 7 bases line up with TRBD1. CDR1 is MDHEN, CDR2 SYDVKM, per germline. V dropped 10 bases and J dropped 7; count of bases not matched to a gene: 25. The CDR3 covers 18 residues. In DNA, the CDR3 is TGTGCCACCAAACGACGGGTGGGAGACAGGGATCCTCAACAGCCCCAGCATTTT. Protein: CATKRRVGDRDPQQPQHF.

The chain links TRBV27 to TRBJ2-7, with 13 bases identical to TRBD2. V gave up 5 bases and J gave up 7 bases; unmatched junction bases: 8. The CDR3 sequence is 15 residues long. CDR1 and CDR2 (germline): MNHEY, SMNVEV (reference sequence). The CDR3 loop reads CASSTLAGGPREQYF. The CDR3 DNA is TGTGCCAGCAGTACACTAGCGGGGGGGCCTCGGGAGCAGTACTTC.